This T cell receptor (beta chain) was observed in a study of blood T cell repertoires in COVID-19. For the study at large: In each case, the material was cDNA or gDNA derived from T cells, B-cell-depleted T cells, or PBMCs.

The junction had 10 bases not matched to a gene; V was cut back by 6 bases and J by 3 bases. Per germline, CDR1 SEHNR and CDR2 FQNEAQ (reference sequence). The CDR3 spans 16 residues. The method was immunoSEQ multiplex PCR; TCRdb's version includes in-frame clones alone and lacks a portion of them. In the table there are about 340,000 clones, more than 75% of which are singletons. The chain is built from TRBV7-9 and TRBJ2-7; 11 bases match TRBD2. Sequencing was done on a sample of peripheral blood. This receptor was obtained from a woman aged 50 to 65 with COVID-19, enrolled during active disease. CDR3 coding DNA: TGTGCCAGCAGTTATCTCTCCGGGACTAGCGGCTACGAGCAGTACTTC. This sequence encodes CASSYLSGTSGYEQYF.